What follows are 31 T cell receptor beta chains derived from one specimen sequenced in a study of PD-1 blockade in mismatch repair-deficient tumors. Clones were read by immunoSEQ multiplex PCR, and TCRdb kept only the in-frame ones, dropping some. The sample carries around 130,000 clones, 88% recorded once. Sequenced material: peripheral blood, taken about 17 months after starting pembrolizumab. The receptors here all came from an adult with mismatch repair-deficient cancer.

This sequence joins TRBV2 and TRBJ2-3, with TRBD1 as a possible D gene (5 bases). Trimming took 7 bases from V and 0 from J, leaving 14 bases between them. From germline, CDR1 is SNHLY and CDR2 FYNNEI. The CDR3 has 15 amino acids. The CDR3: CASKTRVLSTDTQYF. The CDR3 bases are TGTGCCAGCAAGACCAGGGTTCTTAGCACAGATACGCAGTATTTT.

This clone was seen more than once but under ten times. The rearrangement joins TRBV28 to TRBJ2-7; 8 positions match TRBD1. This CDR3 contains 13 residues. Germline CDR1 and CDR2: MDHEN and SYDVKM. J was trimmed by 3 bases and V by 8 bases; bases with no gene match: 6. CDR3 in amino acids: CASGSGQVYEQYF. In DNA, the CDR3 is TGTGCCAGCGGCTCGGGACAGGTCTACGAGCAGTACTTC.

In nucleotides, the CDR3 is TGTGCCAGCAGTCCCGGACTTACCTTCTACGAGCAGTACTTC. As protein: CASSPGLTFYEQYF. The chain has TRBV6-5 and TRBJ2-7; maybe TRBD2 (5 bases). The CDR3 is made up of 14 amino acids. V lost 5 bases, J lost 3 bases, and 14 bases lay in between. Germline loops: CDR1 MNHEY, CDR2 SVGAGI.

The chain employs TRBV5-1 and TRBJ1-2; no clear D gene. Trimming cost V 0 bases and J 2 bases, with 11 bases left between them. The CDR3 runs to 15 residues. The germline V gene encodes CDR1 SGHRS and CDR2 YFSETQ. The CDR3 DNA is TGCGCCAGCAGCTTGGGGCGGCGATCCAACTATGGCTACACCTTC. Its translation is CASSLGRRSNYGYTF.

To note about this clone: This may stem from a read error, because a much larger clone lies one nucleotide away. The V gene is TRBV6-1, the J gene TRBJ2-7, with TRBD2 as a possible D gene (6 bases). CDR3 length equals 14 residues. Germline V gene data show CDR1 as MNHNS and CDR2 as SASEGT. With 3 bases removed from V and 4 bases from J, the gap between germline ends came to 13 bases. The CDR3 loop is CASSDSGGIYEQYF. In nucleotides, the CDR3 is TGTGCCAGCAGTGATTCTGGCGGGATTTACGAGCAGTACTTC.

This CDR3 is CASSLDSGSQYNEQFF. Here the CDR3 DNA reads TGTGCCAGCAGTTTAGATAGCGGGAGCCAATACAATGAGCAGTTCTTC. The rearrangement joins TRBV28 to TRBJ2-1, with 9 bases that match TRBD2. CDR1 and CDR2 from the germline V gene are MDHEN and SYDVKM. V shed 2 bases, J shed 4 bases, and the junction held 6 bases outside the gene matches. The CDR3 is 16 amino acids.

This clone has more than one count but fewer than ten. The chain couples TRBV28 to TRBJ1-4; D perhaps matches TRBD1 (5 bases). This CDR3 spans 13 amino acids. Germline loops: CDR1 MDHEN, CDR2 SYDVKM. Deletions cut 6 bases from V and 7 bases from J, with 12 bases between. The CDR3 protein is CASRGQGGEKLFF. In DNA, the CDR3 is TGTGCCAGCAGGGGGCAGGGCGGTGAAAAACTGTTTTTT. Drawing the rest from reference TRBV28 and TRBJ1-4, the complete variable domain is DVKVTQSSRYLVKRTGEKVFLECVQDMDHENMFWYRQDPGLGLRLIYFSYDVKMKEKGDIPEGYSVSREKKERFSLILESASTNQTSMYLCASRGQGGEKLFFGSGTQLSVL.

This clone was counted once. The chain employs TRBV27 and TRBJ1-2; 8 positions agree with TRBD1. After removal of 5 bases from V and 1 base from J, the junction contained 3 bases not matched to a gene. The CDR3 consists of 14 residues. Germline-derived CDR1 and CDR2 are MNHEY and SMNVEV (reference sequence). The CDR3 DNA follows: TGTGCCAGCAGTCAGGGGGCGTATAACTATGGCTACACCTTC. This translates into CASSQGAYNYGYTF.

J is TRBJ2-7 and V is TRBV7-8; D unclear. The CDR3 contains 13 residues. Per the germline V gene, CDR1 is SGHVS and CDR2 is FQNEAQ. Trimming removed 8 bases from V and 0 bases from J, with 11 bases in between. CDR3 DNA sequence: TGTGCCAGCGGCGGTGGTTACTCCTACGAGCAGTACTTC. It is translated as CASGGGYSYEQYF.

This sequence joins TRBV7-2 and TRBJ2-1; 8 bases match TRBD2. CDR3 length: 15 residues. The ends lost 8 bases at V and 0 bases at J; junction bases unmatched: 6. Per the germline V gene, CDR1 is SGHTA and CDR2 is FQGNSA. CDR3 sequence (DNA): TGTGCCAGCGGAATAGCGGGATTCTCCTACAATGAGCAGTTCTTC. Amino acid sequence: CASGIAGFSYNEQFF.

V is TRBV27 and J is TRBJ1-1; the D is unclear. CDR3 size: 14 residues. Germline V gene sequence: CDR1 MNHEY, CDR2 SMNVEV (reference sequence). The germline V and J ends were trimmed by 0 bases and 0 bases, with 5 bases remaining between them. The CDR3 nucleotides are TGTGCCAGCAGTTTATCTGTCATGAACACTGAAGCTTTCTTT. Translating gives CASSLSVMNTEAFF.

J is TRBJ2-7 and V is TRBV7-9; 8 bases are shared with TRBD1. The CDR3 extends over 13 amino acids. With V trimmed by 7 bases and J by 5 bases, 7 bases remained unmatched. Germline V gives CDR1 SEHNR, CDR2 FQNEAQ (reference sequence). The CDR3 DNA reads as TGTGCCAGCACCGACAGGGGCGGCGACGAGCAGTACTTC. Its translation: CASTDRGGDEQYF.

The chain links TRBV10-3 to TRBJ2-7; D may match TRBD1 or TRBD2 (5 bases each). Germline V lookup: CDR1 ENHRY, CDR2 SYGVKD. The CDR3 extends over 16 amino acids. V was trimmed by 4 bases and J by 2 bases, leaving 18 bases between them. The CDR3 nucleotides are TGTGCCATCAGTGCGGGGAGCCGGGGCAAGACCTACGAGCAGTACTTC. The encoded protein is CAISAGSRGKTYEQYF.

The chain combines TRBV11-3 with TRBJ2-7, with TRBD2 matching over 7 bases. This CDR3 has 14 amino acids. Trimming took 5 bases from V and 4 from J; bases not matched to a gene: 8. Germline loops: CDR1 SGHNT, CDR2 YENEEA. For the CDR3, the DNA is TGTGCCAGCAGCCCGGGGACTAACCGATACGAGCAGTACTTC. Translating it yields CASSPGTNRYEQYF.

The chain joins TRBV4-1 to TRBJ2-4; weak D call: TRBD2 (7 bases). V shed 5 bases and J shed 6 bases, with 20 bases lying between them. Per germline, CDR1 MGHRA and CDR2 YSYEKL. CDR3 length: 16 amino acids. CDR3 bases: TGCGCCAGCAGCGCACCAGGTGGACTAGGGGGAAACATTCAGTACTTC. As protein: CASSAPGGLGGNIQYF.

The chain recombines TRBV11-1 with TRBJ2-3, with TRBD2 identical over 9 bases. With 5 bases clipped from V and 2 bases from J, the junction kept 8 bases outside the gene matches. Germline-derived CDR1 and CDR2 are SGHAT and FQDESV (reference sequence). This CDR3 has 16 residues. CDR3 sequence (DNA): TGTGCCAGCAGCCTTAGCGGGAGACCCGTCACAGATACGCAGTATTTT. It encodes CASSLSGRPVTDTQYF.

Written as DNA, the CDR3 is TGTGCCAGCAGCTTAGATTTCAGCCAAGAGACCCAGTACTTC. It codes for CASSLDFSQETQYF. The J gene is TRBJ2-5, the V gene TRBV7-2, with unresolved D. V lost 1 base and J lost 1, with 7 bases in between. CDR1 SGHTA and CDR2 FQGNSA come from the germline V gene. There are 14 residues in the CDR3.

V is TRBV30 and J is TRBJ2-3; D unresolved. Germline assignment: CDR1 GTSNPN and CDR2 SVGIG (reference sequence). This CDR3 contains 14 residues. Trimming stripped 0 bases from V and 2 bases from J, with 9 bases between. Here the CDR3 reads CAWSVWSFTDTQYF. CDR3 in DNA: TGTGCCTGGAGTGTATGGAGTTTCACAGATACGCAGTATTTT.

The rearrangement links TRBV7-2 to TRBJ1-5; 7 bases agree with TRBD1. The CDR3 contains 15 residues. V was clipped by 4 bases and J by 0 bases; unmatched bases: 3. Germline V gene data show CDR1 as SGHTA and CDR2 as FQGNSA. The CDR3 loop reads CASSSWTGSNQPQHF. In nucleotides, the CDR3 is TGTGCCAGCAGCTCCTGGACAGGTAGCAATCAGCCCCAGCATTTT.

In regard to this clone: This specimen includes other DNA sequences encoding the same CDR3. V is TRBV9 and J is TRBJ2-3, with a weak D call TRBD2 (5 bases). V lost 0 bases and J lost 2, with 10 bases in between. The CDR3 is 15 amino acids. Germline V gives CDR1 SGDLS, CDR2 YYNGEE. The CDR3 spells CASSVGLADTDTQYF. DNA of the CDR3: TGTGCCAGCAGCGTAGGCCTAGCAGACACAGATACGCAGTATTTT.

The V call is TRBV19, the J call TRBJ1-2; D gene unclear. CDR1 is LNHDA and CDR2 is SQIVND in the germline V gene (reference sequence). Trimming removed 7 bases from V and 2 bases from J, with 23 bases in between. The CDR3 loop spans 17 amino acids. CDR3 sequence (DNA): TGTGCCAGTACCTTCTTTTGGCAGGACGATATAAACTATGGCTACACCTTC. Protein sequence: CASTFFWQDDINYGYTF.

The DNA for the CDR3 is TGCAGCGTAGACGGGACTAGCGGGAGGGGGGAGACCCAGTACTTC. Translating it yields CSVDGTSGRGETQYF. The chain has TRBV29-1 and TRBJ2-5; 16 nucleotides line up with TRBD2. CDR1 SQVTM and CDR2 ANQGSEA come from the germline V gene. V shed 6 bases and J 5 bases; nucleotides not matched to a gene: 6. This CDR3 has 15 amino acids.

The chain combines TRBV30 with TRBJ2-6, with 9 bases aligning to TRBD1. The germline V gene encodes CDR1 GTSNPN and CDR2 SVGIG (reference sequence). The V gene end was trimmed by 8 bases and the J gene end by 2 bases; junction bases not matched to a gene: 1. This CDR3 contains 13 residues. The CDR3 is CAGTGTGANVLTF. CDR3 nucleotides: TGTGCCGGGACAGGGACTGGGGCCAACGTCCTGACTTTC.

The V call is TRBV27, the J call TRBJ2-7; D gene unclear. V was clipped by 5 bases and J by 0 bases, with 11 bases between them. The V gene's germline CDR1 is MNHEY and CDR2 SMNVEV (reference sequence). This CDR3 comprises 14 residues. The CDR3 region is CASSHHPSSYEQYF. The CDR3 region has the DNA TGTGCCAGCAGTCATCACCCGAGCTCCTACGAGCAGTACTTC.

The chain combines TRBV11-2 with TRBJ2-3, with D perhaps TRBD2 (5 bases). V lost 1 base and J 6 bases, leaving 8 bases between the germline ends. Germline loops: CDR1 SGHAT, CDR2 FQNNGV. CDR3 length: 13 amino acids. Here the CDR3 DNA reads TGTGCCAGCAGCTTAGCCCTAGCTGATACGCAGTATTTT. This translates into CASSLALADTQYF.

This rearrangement joins TRBV29-1 to TRBJ2-3; D gene uncertain. From germline, CDR1 is SQVTM and CDR2 ANQGSEA. V was clipped by 3 bases and J by 2 bases, with 12 bases between them. This CDR3 has 14 amino acids. The DNA of the CDR3 is TGCAGCGTTGATCGAGGCAGGACCACAGATACGCAGTATTTT. It yields the protein CSVDRGRTTDTQYF.

This rearrangement joins TRBV4-1 to TRBJ2-1, with D possibly matching TRBD2 (5 bases). V lost 0 bases and J 6 bases, leaving 9 bases between the germline ends. This CDR3 region has 14 residues. From germline, CDR1 is MGHRA and CDR2 YSYEKL. CDR3 DNA sequence: TGCGCCAGCAGCCAAGAGGGAGTAAGCAATGAGCAGTTCTTC. Its translation is CASSQEGVSNEQFF.

This rearrangement joins TRBV15 to TRBJ1-2, with 7 positions matching TRBD1. Germline CDR1 and CDR2: LNHNV and YYDKDF (reference sequence). CDR3 length: 14 residues. After removal of 1 base from V and 7 bases from J, the junction contained 6 bases not matched to a gene. The CDR3: CATSRVRDSTGYTF. The DNA of the CDR3 is TGTGCCACCAGCAGAGTAAGGGACAGCACTGGCTACACCTTC.

There are a few counts of this clone. The chain combines TRBV4-1 with TRBJ1-2; TRBD1 aligns across 7 bases. The CDR3 totals 14 residues. V shed 1 base and J 8 bases; nucleotides not matched to a gene: 7. Per the germline V gene, CDR1 is MGHRA and CDR2 is YSYEKL. The CDR3, as DNA: TGCGCCAGCAGCCAAGGGGACAGAATCGAAGGCTACACCTTC. Protein: CASSQGDRIEGYTF.

The CDR3 DNA reads as TGTGCCAGCAGTTTAGTGGGGGGGGCAGGTGGGGCCAACGTCCTGACTTTC. Protein: CASSLVGGAGGANVLTF. The chain links TRBV27 to TRBJ2-6; maybe TRBD2 (7 bases). V was cut by 2 bases and J by 3 bases, with 14 bases left in between. This CDR3 region has 17 residues. Per germline, CDR1 MNHEY and CDR2 SMNVEV (reference sequence).

The chain carries TRBV2 and TRBJ2-1; TRBD2 matches at 13 bases. V lost 10 bases to trimming and J lost 2 bases; unmatched junction nucleotides: 8. Looked up from germline, CDR1 is SNHLY and CDR2 is FYNNEI. The CDR3 sequence is 16 residues long. As DNA, the CDR3 is TGTGCCACCAAGGGGACTAGCGGGATCCCCTACAATGAGCAGTTCTTC. Protein product: CATKGTSGIPYNEQFF. Full variable domain (outside the CDR3, taken from reference TRBV2 and TRBJ2-1): EPEVTQTPSHQVTQMGQEVILRCVPISNHLYFYWYRQILGQKVEFLVSFYNNEISEKSEIFDDQFSVERPDGSNFTLKIRSTKLEDSAMYFCATKGTSGIPYNEQFFGPGTRLTVL.